This record covers a single T cell receptor (beta chain). Its antigen remains undetermined. Base qualities were left out, and no much larger clone turns up one base away. The entry originates in a study of type 1 and type 2 diabetes patients (dated by TCRdb to 2015 to 2016). Study-wide context: Eight or nine type 1 diabetes patients, four type 2 diabetes patients and about 6 nondiabetic controls, all recruited in China, made up the cohort. Across the study, CD4+ and CD8+ T cells were positively selected from PBMCs using CD4 or CD8 MicroBeads on MACS columns. The study profiled TCRbeta repertoires by high-throughput sequencing to compare type 1 diabetes, type 2 diabetes and nondiabetic individuals. Altogether, approximately 19 million paired-end reads were produced across the whole study. The TCRbeta libraries underwent paired-end sequencing on Illumina HiSeq 2000 or MiSeq instruments. When approximately 18-cycle amplification was compared with roughly 27-cycle amplification, V gene usage looked similar, suggesting that primer efficiencies were similar and PCR bias was random. Type 2 diabetes patients were used as a disease comparison group for the type 1 diabetes patients. The paper as a whole reports these results and caveats: In both CD4+ and CD8+ T cells, type 2 diabetes repertoires were highly diverse and significantly more diverse than type 1 diabetes repertoires. The study groups were not matched for age and gender, which could bias interpretation. Only a few highly-expanded CD4+ clones (median one) were found in type 2 diabetes patients, and these clones made up a median roughly 4% of reads. V and J gene usage patterns of type 2 diabetes and control samples were highly correlated, averaging approximately 0.97 between samples. Because only a limited number of T2D and control samples were sequenced, some T1D-only HECs might also be present in more T2D or control samples.

Every diabetic patient fulfilled standard classification criteria for type 1 or type 2 diabetes, and glucose and C-peptide were measured using WHO-recommended methods. Donors were excluded if they had other autoimmune diseases or infections within the previous four weeks. From each participant, approximately 10 milliliters of peripheral blood were collected. PBMCs were isolated with LymphoPrep density separation. Sequencing was performed on an Illumina MiSeq. Genomic DNA from sorted T cell subsets served as template for TCRbeta CDR3 amplification. The TCRbeta CDR3 region was amplified by multiplex PCR using 30 forward and 13 reverse primers. AMPure XP beads were used to purify the PCR products, after which a second approximately 25-cycle PCR added indices and adaptors. Before sequencing, libraries were gel-purified with the QIAquick Gel Extraction Kit. Under the source paper's analysis protocol: FLASH was used to merge the paired-end reads, and IgBLAST was used to align the reads to IMGT V, D and J germline references. Reads with below 70% alignment identity to germline references were discarded, leaving 9.5 million to 13 million reads study-wide. CDR3 boundaries, reading frame and productivity were assigned according to IMGT definitions. Clones at or above 1% of reads were defined as highly-expanded clones, and diversity was measured by normalized Shannon entropy. Unpaired two-tailed t-tests were used to test for differences in Shannon entropy between groups. Using fastp at Q25 and MiXCR, TCRdb reprocessed the public reads and kept productive beta chains. Every CDR3 protein is listed once, alongside the most common genes and DNA of its rows. The V and J calls follow TCRdb's processing rather than the paper's. Recorded for this sample are under 300,000 distinct CDR3 sequences; more than 40% of them occurred a single time. Around 15% of the sample rests with the top ten.

The CDR3 covers 14 residues, taking in both the cysteine and the phenylalanine. The DNA shown is the 42-base CDR3, in frame from base 1. Taken from the germline V gene (reference sequence), the CDR1 and CDR2 loops are GTSNPN and SVGIG. V ends up 4 bases short and J 7 bases short, with an unmatched junction base count of 10. This sequence uses TRBV30 and TRBJ2-7; 10 bases in the middle match TRBD1. Sequenced sample: peripheral blood mononuclear cells (PBMCs). This sequence originates from a man aged 18-30 years with type 2 diabetes. Read as DNA, the sequence is TGTGCCTGGATCGCCCCCGGGACAGGGGTAGAGCAGTACTTC. This encodes CAWIAPGTGVEQYF.